This T cell receptor beta chain appears in the sequencing data of a study of PD-L1 blockade in urothelial cancer. For the study at large: Patients began atezolizumab, 1,200 mg intravenously every 3 weeks, at some point between 2013 and 2015.

The V segment lost 1 base and the J segment 5 bases; nucleotides outside the gene matches: 6. The CDR3 spans 16 residues. In germline, CDR1 is SGHVS, CDR2 FQNEAQ. Synthetically made TCR analog templates were put into each PCR as spikes. The assay was immunoSEQ multiplex PCR, and TCRdb's table has in-frame clones only and misses some. This sample has some 120,000 clones, with around 88% found just once. Stated time point: peripheral blood 6 weeks after treatment start. This TCR was sampled from a middle-aged man with urothelial cancer. This chain connects TRBV7-8 to TRBJ1-3; TRBD1 matches 9 bases. The starting material was PBMCs, obtained around atezolizumab (anti-PD-L1) treatment. CDR3: CASSLENRGLRNTIYF. In DNA form, the CDR3 reads TGTGCCAGCAGCTTAGAGAACAGGGGGCTCAGAAACACCATATATTTT.